Listed below are T cell receptor beta chains from one sample, sequenced in a study of T-cell reconstitution after alpha-beta-depleted transplantation in children. Using its own MiXCR run on the PCR reads, TCRdb lists one record per CDR3 protein. Of about 290,000 distinct CDR3 sequences listed, about 9.5% were seen once; the top ten hold 7.5%. Sequencing was performed on PBMCs, taken before TCRalphabeta/CD19-depleted stem cell transplant. The source is a boy in the first two years of life with acute myeloid leukemia, due to receive a stem cell transplant. CDR3s include the opening cysteine and the closing phenylalanine or tryptophan. A D gene is named only where the DNA matches it firmly. Only part of the rows carry a size: once, few, many, or a class if the clone is expanded.

17,many,TRBV10-2,TRBJ2-2,.,CASSEFKVGLNTGELFF,TGCGCCAGCAGTGAGTTCAAGGTGGGACTGAACACCGGGGAGCTGTTTTTT
15,.,TRBV20-1,TRBJ2-1,.,CSARPPRGPYNEQFF,TGCAGTGCTCGCCCCCCCCGGGGACCCTACAATGAGCAGTTCTTC
14,many,TRBV19,TRBJ2-1,.,CASSWGVRRNEQFF,TGTGCCAGTAGTTGGGGCGTCAGGCGGAATGAGCAGTTCTTC
13,many,TRBV20-1,TRBJ1-1,.,CSARDLGSTEAFF,TGCAGTGCTAGGGACCTGGGTAGCACTGAAGCTTTCTTT
18,many,TRBV5-8,TRBJ2-3,.,CASSLGAPGHRVTDTQYF,TGTGCCAGCAGCTTAGGGGCTCCGGGACACCGAGTCACAGATACGCAGTATTTT
16,many,TRBV7-9,TRBJ2-3,.,CASSPTTGYRTDTQYF,TGTGCCAGCAGCCCTACGACAGGTTATCGGACAGATACGCAGTATTTT
14,many,TRBV6-5,TRBJ2-7,.,CASSYSPGRYEQYF,TGTGCCAGCAGTTACTCCCCAGGGAGGTACGAGCAGTACTTC
12,many,TRBV6-5,TRBJ1-3,.,CASSPGGNTIYF,TGTGCCAGCAGCCCGGGTGGAAACACCATATATTTT
14,many,TRBV15,TRBJ2-2,.,CATSRGTNTGELFF,TGTGCCACCAGCAGGGGGACGAACACCGGGGAGCTGTTTTTT
16,.,TRBV5-6,TRBJ2-2,.,CASSLDPGPRIGELFF,TGTGCCAGCAGCTTGGATCCGGGACCTAGGATCGGGGAGCTGTTTTTT
14,many,TRBV3-1,TRBJ1-2,.,CASSQEGGVYGYTF,TGTGCCAGCAGCCAAGAGGGGGGCGTCTATGGCTACACCTTC
15,.,TRBV2,TRBJ2-1,.,CASQFAAGGINEQFF,TGTGCCAGCCAGTTCGCCGCAGGGGGGATCAATGAGCAGTTCTTC
11,few,TRBV20-1,TRBJ2-2,.,CSASFPGELFF,TGCAGTGCTAGTTTCCCCGGGGAGCTGTTTTTT
16,many,TRBV29-1,TRBJ2-3,TRBD2,CSVDPHLAGGTDTQYF,TGCAGCGTTGACCCACATTTAGCGGGTGGCACAGATACGCAGTATTTT
16,many,TRBV20-1,TRBJ2-1,.,CSASPLSYRTYNEQFF,TGCAGTGCTAGTCCCCTCAGCTACCGGACCTACAATGAGCAGTTCTTC
16,many,TRBV7-9,TRBJ2-1,.,CASSFFLASSYNEQFF,TGTGCCAGCAGCTTCTTCCTAGCGAGCTCCTACAATGAGCAGTTCTTC
16,many,TRBV3-1,TRBJ2-1,TRBD2,CASSRLAGGSYNEQFF,TGTGCCAGCAGCCGACTAGCGGGGGGCTCCTACAATGAGCAGTTCTTC
13,few,TRBV25-1,TRBJ2-3,.,CASSDRLTDTQYF,TGTGCCAGCAGTGACCGCCTAACAGATACGCAGTATTTT
14,many,TRBV5-5,TRBJ2-2,.,CASSLPGWTGELFF,TGTGCCAGCAGCTTGCCCGGTTGGACCGGGGAGCTGTTTTTT
16,few,TRBV6-1,TRBJ2-2,.,CASSRRGGENTGELFF,TGTGCCAGCAGTCGCAGGGGCGGAGAGAACACCGGGGAGCTGTTTTTT
16,.,TRBV4-3,TRBJ2-1,TRBD2,CASSQGYSGSVHEQFF,TGCGCCAGCAGCCAAGGGTATAGCGGGAGTGTCCATGAGCAGTTCTTC
11,many,TRBV20-1,TRBJ2-5,.,CSARVEETQYF,TGCAGTGCTAGAGTTGAAGAGACCCAGTACTTC
14,few,TRBV3-1,TRBJ2-7,.,CASSQEWLANEQYF,TGTGCCAGCAGCCAAGAATGGCTGGCGAACGAGCAGTACTTC
12,many,TRBV5-1,TRBJ2-1,.,CASRDSYNEQFF,TGCGCCAGCAGGGACAGCTACAATGAGCAGTTCTTC
17,many,TRBV11-2,TRBJ2-1,.,CASSLDRELAGVLEQFF,TGTGCCAGCAGCTTAGATCGAGAACTAGCTGGAGTACTTGAGCAGTTCTTC